This is a list of T cell receptor beta chains from one sample in a study of blood T cell repertoires in COVID-19. The repertoire was sequenced with immunoSEQ multiplex PCR; TCRdb's copy has only in-frame clones and lacks some. The profile shows hundreds of thousands of clones, 70% to 85% of them singletons. Sequenced material: PBMCs or T cells enriched from blood (not recorded which). Source of these receptors: an older woman who had recovered from COVID-19. The CDR3 runs from the conserved cysteine through the conserved F or W. The order of the fields is J gene, V gene, clone size, D gene, CDR3 DNA, CDR3 protein. A D gene is named only where the DNA matches it firmly. For some rows the clone size is stated as once, few or many, or as a class when expanded; others skip it.

J: TRBJ2-7; V: TRBV2; size: few; D: NA; DNA: TGTGCCAGCAGTGAGCCGGGAGTGTTTGAGCAGTACTTC; CDR3: CASSEPGVFEQYF
J: TRBJ1-1; V: TRBV27; size: NA; D: NA; DNA: TGTGCCAGCAGTTTATCGCCAGCGAGGAACACTGAAGCTTTCTTT; CDR3: CASSLSPARNTEAFF
J: TRBJ2-7; V: TRBV4-1; size: NA; D: TRBD1; DNA: TGCGCCAGCAGCCTAAACCGGGACAGCTCCTACGAGCAGTACTTC; CDR3: CASSLNRDSSYEQYF
J: TRBJ2-7; V: TRBV5-4; size: NA; D: NA; DNA: TGTGCCAGCAGCTTGGCCCCGTACGAGCAGTACTTC; CDR3: CASSLAPYEQYF
J: TRBJ1-5; V: TRBV19; size: NA; D: TRBD1; DNA: TGTGCCAGTAGTATGGGGACAGGGGGCCGGTATAGCAATCAGCCCCAGCATTTT; CDR3: CASSMGTGGRYSNQPQHF
J: TRBJ2-3; V: TRBV20-1; size: NA; D: TRBD2; DNA: TGCAGTGCTAGTGGTGTTGCGGGGGGCCCGGATACGCAGTATTTT; CDR3: CSASGVAGGPDTQYF
J: TRBJ2-1; V: TRBV9; size: NA; D: NA; DNA: TGTGCCAGCAGCGTAGATCAGGCGCAATTGCAATACAATGAGCAGTTCTTC; CDR3: CASSVDQAQLQYNEQFF
J: TRBJ2-5; V: TRBV7-7; size: NA; D: TRBD1; DNA: TGTGCCAGCAGCCCGACGACAGGGGGCGCAGGGGAGACCCAGTACTTC; CDR3: CASSPTTGGAGETQYF
J: TRBJ2-7; V: TRBV15; size: NA; D: TRBD1; DNA: TGTGCCACCAGCACCACAGGGGGCTTCAGGGGAACCGTCGAGCAGTACTTC; CDR3: CATSTTGGFRGTVEQYF
J: TRBJ2-7; V: TRBV7-9; size: NA; D: NA; DNA: TGTGCCACCGGTTTAACCGGGGTTGACGAGCAGTACTTC; CDR3: CATGLTGVDEQYF
J: TRBJ1-6; V: TRBV28; size: NA; D: NA; DNA: TGTGCCAGCAGTTTATCTCCGACAGGATTCGGTAATTCACCCCTCCACTTT; CDR3: CASSLSPTGFGNSPLHF
J: TRBJ2-3; V: TRBV9; size: NA; D: TRBD2; DNA: TGTGCCAGCAGCCCAGGGACTACTCCAGATACGCAGTATTTT; CDR3: CASSPGTTPDTQYF
J: TRBJ2-3; V: TRBV5-6; size: NA; D: NA; DNA: TGTGCCAGCAGCTTGCAGGCTTCCAGGGTGACAGATACGCAGTATTTT; CDR3: CASSLQASRVTDTQYF
J: TRBJ1-3; V: TRBV5-4; size: NA; D: NA; DNA: TGTGCCAGCAGCTTAAGGCAGGGGAGCTCTGGAAACACCATATATTTT; CDR3: CASSLRQGSSGNTIYF
J: TRBJ2-2; V: TRBV7-8; size: NA; D: NA; DNA: TGTGCCAGCAGCTCCCTAATGGCGGGATTGTTAAAGGTCGGGGAGCTGTTTTTT; CDR3: CASSSLMAGLLKVGELFF
J: TRBJ2-7; V: TRBV6-1; size: once; D: TRBD1; DNA: TGTGCCAGCAGTGATCCCGGGACAGGGACCTACGAGCAGTACTTC; CDR3: CASSDPGTGTYEQYF
J: TRBJ1-5; V: TRBV5-1; size: NA; D: TRBD1; DNA: TGCGCCAGCAGCTTTTCGGCAGGGGGCTCGGGCACCCAGCATTTT; CDR3: CASSFSAGGSGTQHF
J: TRBJ2-2; V: TRBV5-1; size: NA; D: TRBD1; DNA: TGCGCCAGCAGCTCCCCTTGGGACAGGGGGTGGGTGTCCGGGGAGCTGTTTTTT; CDR3: CASSSPWDRGWVSGELFF
J: TRBJ1-5; V: TRBV6-6; size: NA; D: TRBD1; DNA: TGTGCCAGCAGTTGGGACAGGGGCGGAGGTCAGCCCCAGCATTTT; CDR3: CASSWDRGGGQPQHF
J: TRBJ2-7; V: TRBV25-1; size: NA; D: NA; DNA: TGTGCCAGCAGTGACAGCGGCGAGCAGTACTTC; CDR3: CASSDSGEQYF
J: TRBJ1-2; V: TRBV18; size: once; D: TRBD1; DNA: TGTGCCAGCTCGCCAGGACAGGGGCAGGGCTACACCTTC; CDR3: CASSPGQGQGYTF
J: TRBJ1-2; V: TRBV15; size: once; D: NA; DNA: TGTGCCACCAGCAGAGGGGGGGGAATCTATGGCTACACCTTC; CDR3: CATSRGGGIYGYTF
J: TRBJ1-2; V: TRBV19; size: NA; D: NA; DNA: TGTGCCAGTAGTAATCAGGGGAACTATGGCTACACCTTC; CDR3: CASSNQGNYGYTF
J: TRBJ1-3; V: TRBV18; size: NA; D: NA; DNA: TGTGCCAGCTCACCTAGTACAGCTTCGAAACCTGGAAACACCATATATTTT; CDR3: CASSPSTASKPGNTIYF
J: TRBJ1-1; V: TRBV20-1; size: NA; D: NA; DNA: TGCAGTCCGGGGAACACTGAAGCTTTCTTT; CDR3: CSPGNTEAFF
J: TRBJ1-1; V: TRBV7-2; size: NA; D: TRBD1; DNA: TGTGCCAGCAGCTTAGGGACAGGGAGAACTGAAGCTTTCTTT; CDR3: CASSLGTGRTEAFF
J: TRBJ1-5; V: TRBV6-5; size: NA; D: TRBD1; DNA: TGTGCCAGCAGTTACGGGACAGGGGGCAATCAGCCCCAGCATTTT; CDR3: CASSYGTGGNQPQHF
J: TRBJ1-3; V: TRBV5-6; size: NA; D: NA; DNA: TGTGCCAGCAGCTTGGGTCGGAGGCTTGGCCGTGGAAACACCATATATTTT; CDR3: CASSLGRRLGRGNTIYF
J: TRBJ2-2; V: TRBV18; size: NA; D: NA; DNA: TGTGCCAGCTCACCACCGTTGGGCAGTTCCACCGGGGAGCTGTTTTTT; CDR3: CASSPPLGSSTGELFF
J: TRBJ1-6; V: TRBV5-6; size: NA; D: NA; DNA: TGTGCCAGCAGCTTCTTTTTAGGGAGCTCCTATAATTCACCCCTCCACTTT; CDR3: CASSFFLGSSYNSPLHF
J: TRBJ1-4; V: TRBV5-1; size: NA; D: TRBD1; DNA: TGCGCCAGCAGCCTGGGACAGGGGGTAACTAATGAAAAACTGTTTTTT; CDR3: CASSLGQGVTNEKLFF
J: TRBJ2-1; V: TRBV5-1; size: NA; D: NA; DNA: TGCGCCAGCAGCCCAATAGCGGATAACTCCTACAATGAGCAGTTCTTC; CDR3: CASSPIADNSYNEQFF
J: TRBJ1-4; V: TRBV6-2/TRBV6-3; size: NA; D: NA; DNA: TGTGCCAGCAGCCCCGGGTCGGAACTGTTTTTT; CDR3: CASSPGSELFF
J: TRBJ1-2; V: TRBV5-4; size: NA; D: NA; DNA: TGTGCCAGCAGCCCTCCGGGGGTCCAAGCTAACTATGGCTACACCTTC; CDR3: CASSPPGVQANYGYTF
J: TRBJ2-2; V: TRBV11-2; size: NA; D: TRBD1; DNA: TGTGCCAGCAGCTTAACAGGGGTCCCCACCGGGGAGCTGTTTTTT; CDR3: CASSLTGVPTGELFF
J: TRBJ2-1; V: TRBV24-1; size: NA; D: TRBD1; DNA: TGTGCCACCAGTGACCCGGGACAGGGGGAAAATGAGCAGTTCTTC; CDR3: CATSDPGQGENEQFF
J: TRBJ2-2; V: TRBV7-9; size: NA; D: NA; DNA: TGTGCCAGCACGAACAGGCCTCAGGGAGGGGAGCTGTTTTTT; CDR3: CASTNRPQGGELFF
J: TRBJ2-3; V: TRBV19; size: NA; D: NA; DNA: TGTGCCAGTAGTCCCGGTAAAGGGGCAGCAGATACGCAGTATTTT; CDR3: CASSPGKGAADTQYF
J: TRBJ2-3; V: TRBV6-6; size: few; D: TRBD2; DNA: TGTGCCAGCAGTCTCTGGGCTAGCGGGAGTTTCTCAGATACGCAGTATTTT; CDR3: CASSLWASGSFSDTQYF
J: TRBJ1-5; V: TRBV6-6; size: NA; D: NA; DNA: TGTGCCAGCAGCTCCCCAGGGGCGGACACCGAAAGTTATAATCAGCCCCAGCATTTT; CDR3: CASSSPGADTESYNQPQHF
J: TRBJ2-5; V: TRBV20-1; size: NA; D: NA; DNA: TGCAGTGTAACAGCCAAAGAGACCCAGTACTTC; CDR3: CSVTAKETQYF
J: TRBJ2-1; V: TRBV5-6; size: few; D: NA; DNA: TGTGCCAGCAGCTTGGGGGCGGGGTGGGCCTACAATGAGCAGTTCTTC; CDR3: CASSLGAGWAYNEQFF
J: TRBJ2-5; V: TRBV6-2/TRBV6-3; size: NA; D: TRBD1; DNA: TGTGCCAGCAGCCAGGGACAGGGGGCGCTTCCTGGAGAGACCCAGTACTTC; CDR3: CASSQGQGALPGETQYF
J: TRBJ1-5; V: TRBV2; size: NA; D: NA; DNA: TGTGCCAGCAGTGAAGCGCCGGGCCCGGGGGGAATAGTCCAGCATTTT; CDR3: CASSEAPGPGGIVQHF
J: TRBJ1-4; V: TRBV4-2; size: few; D: NA; DNA: TGTGCCAGCAGCCAAGGGAGAAGTTCTGCAACTAATGAAAAACTGTTTTTT; CDR3: CASSQGRSSATNEKLFF